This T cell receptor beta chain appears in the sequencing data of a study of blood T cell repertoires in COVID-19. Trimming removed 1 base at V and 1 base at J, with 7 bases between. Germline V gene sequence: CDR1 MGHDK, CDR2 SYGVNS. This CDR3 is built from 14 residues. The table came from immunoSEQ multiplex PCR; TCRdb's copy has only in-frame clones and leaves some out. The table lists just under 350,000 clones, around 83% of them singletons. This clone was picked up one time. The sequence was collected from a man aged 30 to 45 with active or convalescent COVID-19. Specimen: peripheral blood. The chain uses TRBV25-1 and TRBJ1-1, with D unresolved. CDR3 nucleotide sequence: TGTGCCAGCAGTGAATCTAACGGGAACACTGAAGCTTTCTTT. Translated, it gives CASSESNGNTEAFF. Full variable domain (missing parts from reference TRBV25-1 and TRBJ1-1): EADIYQTPRYLVIGTGKKITLECSQTMGHDKMYWYQQDPGMELHLIHYSYGVNSTEKGDLSSESTVSRIRTEHFPLTLESARPSHTSQYLCASSESNGNTEAFFGQGTRLTVV.